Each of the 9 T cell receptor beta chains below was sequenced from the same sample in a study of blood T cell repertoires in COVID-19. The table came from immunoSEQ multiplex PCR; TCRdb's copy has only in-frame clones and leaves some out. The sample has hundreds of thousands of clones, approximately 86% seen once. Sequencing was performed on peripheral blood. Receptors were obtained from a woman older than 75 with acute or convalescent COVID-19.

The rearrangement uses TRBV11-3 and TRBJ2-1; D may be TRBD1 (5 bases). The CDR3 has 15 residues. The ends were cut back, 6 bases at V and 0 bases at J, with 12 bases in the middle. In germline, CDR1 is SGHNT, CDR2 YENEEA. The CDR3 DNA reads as TGTGCCAGCAGGCCAGGGTCCGACTCCTACAATGAGCAGTTCTTC. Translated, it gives CASRPGSDSYNEQFF. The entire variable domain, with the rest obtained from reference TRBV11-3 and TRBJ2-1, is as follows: EAGVVQSPRYKIIEKKQPVAFWCNPISGHNTLYWYLQNLGQGPELLIRYENEEAVDDSQLPKDRFSAERLKGVDSTLKIQPAELGDSAVYLCASRPGSDSYNEQFFGPGTRLTVL.

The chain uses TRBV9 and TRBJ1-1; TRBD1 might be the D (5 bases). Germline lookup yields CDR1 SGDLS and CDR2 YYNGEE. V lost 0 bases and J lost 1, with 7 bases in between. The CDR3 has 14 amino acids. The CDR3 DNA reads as TGTGCCAGCAGCGTAGTTACAGGGAACACTGAAGCTTTCTTT. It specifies CASSVVTGNTEAFF.

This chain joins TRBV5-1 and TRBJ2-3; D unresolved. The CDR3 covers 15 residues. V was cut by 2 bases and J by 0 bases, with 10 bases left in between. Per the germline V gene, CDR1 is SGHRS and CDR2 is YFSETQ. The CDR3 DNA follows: TGCGCCAGCAGCTTCGACACCCCTAGCACAGATACGCAGTATTTT. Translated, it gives CASSFDTPSTDTQYF.

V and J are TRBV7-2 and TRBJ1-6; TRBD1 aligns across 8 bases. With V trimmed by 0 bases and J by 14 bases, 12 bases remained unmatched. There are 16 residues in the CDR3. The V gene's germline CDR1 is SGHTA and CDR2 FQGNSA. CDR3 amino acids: CASSLAKGQAAGTLHF. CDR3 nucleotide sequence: TGTGCCAGCAGCTTAGCCAAGGGACAGGCCGCAGGTACCCTCCACTTT.

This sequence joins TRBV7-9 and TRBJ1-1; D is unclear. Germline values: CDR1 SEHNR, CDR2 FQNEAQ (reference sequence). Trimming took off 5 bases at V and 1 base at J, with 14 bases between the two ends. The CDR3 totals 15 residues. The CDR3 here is CASSTDKVPNTEAFF. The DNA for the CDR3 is TGTGCCAGCAGCACCGACAAGGTTCCGAACACTGAAGCTTTCTTT.

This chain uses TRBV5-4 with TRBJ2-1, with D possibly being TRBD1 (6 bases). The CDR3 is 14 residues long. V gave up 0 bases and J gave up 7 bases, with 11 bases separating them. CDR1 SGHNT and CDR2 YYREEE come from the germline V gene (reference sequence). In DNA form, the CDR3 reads TGTGCCAGCAGCTTGGTTGGGACAAGGAATGAGCAGTTCTTC. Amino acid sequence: CASSLVGTRNEQFF.

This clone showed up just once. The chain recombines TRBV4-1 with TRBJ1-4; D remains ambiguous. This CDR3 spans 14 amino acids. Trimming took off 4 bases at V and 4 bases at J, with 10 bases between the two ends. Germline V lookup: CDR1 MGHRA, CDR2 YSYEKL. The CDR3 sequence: CASSLRSLNEKLFF. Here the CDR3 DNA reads TGCGCCAGCAGCCTACGGAGTCTTAATGAAAAACTGTTTTTT.

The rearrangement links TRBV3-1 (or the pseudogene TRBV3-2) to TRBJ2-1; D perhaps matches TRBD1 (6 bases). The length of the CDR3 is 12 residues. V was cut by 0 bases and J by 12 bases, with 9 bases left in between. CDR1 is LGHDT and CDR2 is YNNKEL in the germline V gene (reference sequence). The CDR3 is CASSQETTGQFF. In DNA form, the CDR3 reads TGTGCCAGCAGCCAAGAGACGACAGGGCAGTTCTTC.

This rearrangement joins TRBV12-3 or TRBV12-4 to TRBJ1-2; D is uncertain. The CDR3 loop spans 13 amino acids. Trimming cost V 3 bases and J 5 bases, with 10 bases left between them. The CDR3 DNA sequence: TGTGCCAGCAGTTTGGGGTCGGGATATGGCTACACCTTC. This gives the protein CASSLGSGYGYTF.